This is a list of T cell receptor beta chains from one sample in a study of T cells in Graves' hyperthyroidism and ophthalmopathy. In TCRdb, the multiplex PCR reads were re-called with MiXCR into one record per CDR3 protein. Among roughly 500,000 distinct CDR3 sequences listed, approximately 49% were seen once. Source material: peripheral blood or thyroid tissue (not recorded which). These receptors were obtained from an adult woman with Graves' disease, either hyperthyroidism or ophthalmopathy (not recorded which). CDR3s include the opening cysteine and the closing phenylalanine or tryptophan. Fields, in order: V gene, clone size, D gene, J gene, CDR3 DNA, CDR3 protein. D genes are given only for firm matches. Clone size is not always given. Where it is, it says once, few, many or a class for expanded clones.

TRBV7-9	-	-	TRBJ2-7	TGTGCCAGCAGTTTATATGGGGGGGGCAGGGAGGCGGACGAGCAGTACTTC	CASSLYGGGREADEQYF
TRBV25-1	-	-	TRBJ1-2	TGTGCCCAAAAGGCGGGACCCTACTATGGCTACACCTTC	CAQKAGPYYGYTF
TRBV20-1	-	-	TRBJ2-7	TGCAGTGCTGATGACAGTGGAAGCTCCTACGAGCAGTACTTC	CSADDSGSSYEQYF
TRBV30	few	-	TRBJ2-5	TGTGCCTGGAGAGGCAGGGTACAAGAGACCCAGTACTTC	CAWRGRVQETQYF
TRBV7-9	many	-	TRBJ1-2	TGTGCCAGCAGCGGAGAAAGGTCGACCTTC	CASSGERSTF
TRBV25-1	-	TRBD1	TRBJ1-1	TGTGCCAGCAGTGGGACAGGTTTCTCTGAAGCTTTCTTT	CASSGTGFSEAFF
TRBV20-1	many	-	TRBJ1-4	TGCAGTGCGCTCAGAACTAATGAAAAACTGTTTTTT	CSALRTNEKLFF
TRBV29-1	-	TRBD1	TRBJ1-2	TGCAGCGCCTTGGACAGGAAATATGGCTACACCTTC	CSALDRKYGYTF
TRBV10-3	few	-	TRBJ2-5	TGTGCCATCAGTGAGGGGTACGGGGAGACCCAGTACTTC	CAISEGYGETQYF
TRBV25-1	many	-	TRBJ1-3	TGTGCCAGCAGTGACCGCGTCGACAGCAGCTCTGGAAACACCATATATTTT	CASSDRVDSSSGNTIYF
TRBV29-1	-	TRBD1	TRBJ1-5	TGCAGCGTGGACAGGGCAAATCAGCCCCAGCATTTT	CSVDRANQPQHF
TRBV24-1	-	-	TRBJ1-2	TGTGCCACCAGTGACCGAAGCCGAACCTATGGCTACACCTTC	CATSDRSRTYGYTF
TRBV7-2	-	-	TRBJ1-4	TGTGCCAGCAGCTTTTCGGTGGGATTGGGTGAAAAACTGTTTTTT	CASSFSVGLGEKLFF
TRBV2	many	-	TRBJ1-5	TGTGCCAGCGGAGGGGAGGGGCCCCCACAGCCCCAGCATTTT	CASGGEGPPQPQHF
TRBV2	many	TRBD1	TRBJ1-5	TGTGCCAGCAGGGCCGGGACAGATTATCAGCCCCAGCATTTT	CASRAGTDYQPQHF
TRBV2	many	-	TRBJ2-2	TGTGCCACCGCGAAAAGACCCGGGGAGCTGTTTTTT	CATAKRPGELFF
TRBV5-1	-	TRBD1	TRBJ1-1	TGCGCCAGCAGCTTGGTTGGGACAGGGCTGAACACTGAAGCTTTCTTT	CASSLVGTGLNTEAFF
TRBV7-8	once	-	TRBJ1-2	TGTGCCAGCAGCTTAGTCGGGGGCTCGTATGGCTACACCTTC	CASSLVGGSYGYTF
TRBV30	few	TRBD1	TRBJ1-3	TGTGCCTGGAGTGGCGACAGGGCCTCTGGAAACACCATATATTTT	CAWSGDRASGNTIYF
TRBV5-6	-	-	TRBJ2-2	TGTGCCAGCAGCCCCTTCGGGGGACAATACACCGGGGAGCTGTTTTTT	CASSPFGGQYTGELFF
TRBV19	many	-	TRBJ2-6	TGTGCCAGTACAGGCTGGGGCGCGGGGGCCAACGTCCTGACTTTC	CASTGWGAGANVLTF
TRBV28	many	-	TRBJ1-1	TGTGCCACCGAGCTCATGAACACTGAAGCTTTCTTT	CATELMNTEAFF
TRBV9	many	-	TRBJ1-1	TGTGCCAGCGGCGTAGGGGGAGGGGGAAACACTGAAGCTTTCTTT	CASGVGGGGNTEAFF
TRBV29-1	-	TRBD1	TRBJ2-5	TGCAGCGCTCGGACAGGGGGGGTGGAGACCCAGTACTTC	CSARTGGVETQYF
TRBV7-6	once	TRBD1	TRBJ2-7	TGTGCCAGCAGCTTTGGACAGGCGCAGTACGAGCAGTACTTC	CASSFGQAQYEQYF
TRBV7-2	-	TRBD2	TRBJ2-5	TGTGCCAGCAGCCGTATGGCGGGAGGGAAAGAGACCCAGTACTTC	CASSRMAGGKETQYF
TRBV30	few	-	TRBJ1-1	TGTGCCTGGAAGGGCCAGTTGGGGGCTGAAGCTTTCTTT	CAWKGQLGAEAFF